The sequence of this T cell receptor (beta chain) was determined in a study of shared clonotypes between healthy human individuals. Study summary: CD8 memory received one plate per donor, CD8 naive two, CD4 memory three and CD4 naive three.

Using immunoSEQ multiplex PCR, the repertoire was profiled, and TCRdb retains in-frame clones only, with some absent. Here the sample spans just over 2,000,000 clones, approximately 94% being singletons. CD45RO-negative CD8 cells positively selected for CCR7 made up the naive population, which excluded terminally differentiated effector memory CD45RA+ cells. Note on this clone: As yet, its antigen is unknown.

Study results and limitations: Generation probability values for non-shared clonotypes were lower than those for clonotypes shared by all four donors. There were few donors, and this limited the genetic and exposure-history diversity represented.

The V end was cut by 0 bases, the J end by 1 base, with 15 bases between. Germline V CDR1 and CDR2: LGHNA, YSLEER. CDR3 size: 17 residues. The V call is TRBV4-3, the J call TRBJ1-1, with D tentatively TRBD1 (5 bases). The sequenced material came from naive CD8+ T cells sorted from blood. The TCR sequence derives from a man between 18 and 29 years old in good health. This chain's CDR3 is CASSQDSRALGNTEAFF. The CDR3 nucleotides read TGCGCCAGCAGCCAAGATTCCAGGGCGCTAGGGAACACTGAAGCTTTCTTT.